The 18 T cell receptor beta chains below were found in one sample sequenced in a study of blood T cells in healthy people across ages. Alongside a J-beta primer mix, a sample-barcoded 5' primer served in a second PCR lasting about 7 to 11 cycles. A single record per CDR3 protein comes from TCRdb applying MiXCR to the 5' RACE reads. The sample shows about 800,000 distinct CDR3 sequences, 55% to 70% of them seen only once. Sequenced: blood. Every receptor here comes from a man aged 25 to 40 in good health.

The rearrangement links TRBV13 to TRBJ2-7, with TRBD2 identical over 8 bases. This CDR3 is built from 13 residues. V lost 3 bases, J lost 6 bases, and 4 bases stayed unmatched. Germline V lookup: CDR1 PRHDT, CDR2 FYEKMQ (reference sequence). The CDR3 here is CASSFSGVGEQYF. CDR3 sequence (DNA): TGTGCCAGCAGCTTTAGCGGGGTCGGCGAGCAGTACTTC. Complete variable domain (other parts from reference TRBV13 and TRBJ2-7): AAGVIQSPRHLIKEKRETATLKCYPIPRHDTVYWYQQGPGQDPQFLISFYEKMQSDKGSIPDRFSAQQFSDYHSELNMSSLELGDSALYFCASSFSGVGEQYFGPGTRLTVT.

V gene TRBV4-2 combines with J gene TRBJ1-2; 9 bases are a match to TRBD1. Germline trimming cut 2 bases from V and 4 bases from J; bases unmatched to any gene: 5. The CDR3 spans 15 residues. Germline V CDR1 and CDR2: LGHNA, YNFKEQ. CDR3 sequence reads: CASSQTGQGGYGYTF. As DNA, the CDR3 is TGTGCCAGCAGCCAAACGGGACAGGGCGGCTATGGCTACACCTTC.

This clonotype is a singleton in its sample. For the CDR3, the DNA is TGTGCCACCTTGGACGGCTCCTACGAGCAGTACTTC. Translation: CATLDGSYEQYF. The rearrangement uses TRBV2 and TRBJ2-7, with D unclear. Germline V CDR1 and CDR2: SNHLY, FYNNEI. The CDR3 consists of 12 residues. Between the trimmed V and J ends, which lost 10 bases and 0 bases, there was a span of 10 bases.

This clonotype was seen ten or more times. The V call is TRBV20-1, the J call TRBJ2-1, with a weak D call TRBD2 (6 bases). Germline V gene data show CDR1 as DFQATT and CDR2 as SNEGSKA (reference sequence). V was cut by 2 bases and J by 7 bases, with 21 bases left in between. This CDR3 is built from 16 residues. Here the CDR3 reads CSARSASDGSGNEQFF. The CDR3 nucleotides read TGCAGTGCTAGATCGGCCTCGGACGGGAGTGGAAATGAGCAGTTCTTC.

The J gene is TRBJ2-3, the V gene TRBV29-1; no firm D call. The CDR3 covers 14 residues. V dropped 4 bases and J dropped 2 bases, with 13 bases sitting between them. The germline gives CDR1 SQVTM, CDR2 ANQGSEA. For the CDR3, the DNA is TGCAGCGTTGGGAAGATGCTAATCACAGATACGCAGTATTTT. Amino acid sequence: CSVGKMLITDTQYF.

The chain couples TRBV29-1 to TRBJ1-5; D unclear. The CDR3 totals 13 residues. The V and J ends lost 4 bases and 4 bases respectively, with 11 bases between them. Germline values: CDR1 SQVTM, CDR2 ANQGSEA. The CDR3: CSVGHGGNQPQHF. CDR3 in DNA: TGCAGCGTTGGGCACGGCGGGAATCAGCCCCAGCATTTT.

CDR3 amino acids: CASSLGPPASSYNSPLHF. The DNA of the CDR3 is TGTGCCAGCAGCTTAGGTCCGCCAGCTAGCTCCTATAATTCACCCCTCCACTTT. The V gene is TRBV7-8, the J gene TRBJ1-6; D gene unclear. The V and J ends lost 1 base and 0 bases respectively, with 13 bases between them. The CDR3 extends over 18 amino acids. CDR1 is SGHVS, CDR2 FQNEAQ, per germline.

This clonotype was detected only a few times. V and J are TRBV6-6 and TRBJ2-5; 13 nucleotides align to TRBD2. The CDR3 length is 16 residues. With V trimmed by 3 bases and J by 5 bases, 6 bases remained unmatched. Germline CDR1 is MNHNY and CDR2 is SVGAGI (reference sequence). DNA of the CDR3: TGTGCCAGCAGTTATGGACTAGCGGGGGCCGGGGAGACCCAGTACTTC. Its protein product is CASSYGLAGAGETQYF.

This clonotype was picked up a small number of times. V and J are TRBV29-1 and TRBJ2-1; TRBD2 matches at 8 bases. The CDR3 sequence is 13 residues long. Per germline, CDR1 SQVTM and CDR2 ANQGSEA. J lost 5 bases, V lost 3 bases, and 3 bases had no gene match. CDR3 nucleotide sequence: TGCAGCGTTGAGGGGACTAGAAACAATGAGCAGTTCTTC. Encoded protein: CSVEGTRNNEQFF.

Remarks on this clonotype: At one end, the junction sequence differs from germline, possibly due to a read error. The CDR3 DNA reads TGCGCCAGCAGCCAAGACAAAGGGGGGGAGACCCGGTACTTC. Translation: CASSQDKGGETRYF. V and J are TRBV4-3 and TRBJ2-5; tentatively, D is TRBD2 (7 bases). Germline V gene sequence: CDR1 LGHNA, CDR2 YSLEER. There are 14 residues in the CDR3.

The chain joins TRBV20-1 to TRBJ2-7; 9 nucleotides line up with TRBD1. V trimming: 0 bases; J trimming: 4 bases; junction bases outside the gene matches: 10. This CDR3 region has 16 residues. Germline CDR1 and CDR2: DFQATT and SNEGSKA (reference sequence). CDR3 sequence: CSARDPPRQGDYEQYF. CDR3 nucleotide sequence: TGCAGTGCTAGAGATCCCCCTCGACAGGGGGATTACGAGCAGTACTTC.

The rearrangement uses TRBV2 and TRBJ2-1; unclear D gene. V was trimmed by 5 bases and J by 7 bases, leaving 6 bases between them. Germline values: CDR1 SNHLY, CDR2 FYNNEI. The CDR3 contains 11 residues. CDR3 sequence (DNA): TGTGCCAGCAGTAAGAAGAATGAGCAGTTCTTC. It encodes CASSKKNEQFF.

The chain has TRBV6-2 or TRBV6-3 and TRBJ2-1; 8 bases are a match to TRBD2. Germline CDR1 is MNHEY and CDR2 is SVGEGT. The CDR3 consists of 16 residues. J was trimmed by 3 bases and V by 6 bases; bases with no gene match: 10. The CDR3 region is CASRANGGAGYNEQFF. The CDR3 bases are TGTGCCAGCAGAGCTAACGGGGGGGCCGGCTACAATGAGCAGTTCTTC.

This chain uses TRBV3-1 with TRBJ2-1; D might be TRBD2 (6 bases). This CDR3 has 13 residues. V lost 2 bases to trimming and J lost 12 bases, with 14 bases between them. CDR1 is LGHDT and CDR2 is YNNKEL in the germline V gene (reference sequence). The CDR3 reads CASSQTASGPQFF. For the CDR3, the DNA is TGTGCCAGCAGCCAAACCGCGAGCGGGCCGCAGTTCTTC.

This clonotype was recorded once. A junction boundary mismatches the germline segment, possibly from a read error. This chain connects TRBV9 to TRBJ2-1; D gene uncertain. CDR1 and CDR2 from the germline V gene are SGDLS and YYNGEE. The CDR3 spans 14 residues. The CDR3 protein is CASSVAVLPNEQFF. The CDR3 coding sequence is TGTGCCAGCAGCGTAGCGGTCTTGCCAAATGAACAGTTCTTC.

As for this clonotype: Lacking the conserved final phenylalanine or tryptophan, this CDR3 likely reflects a read error. V and J are TRBV7-8 and TRBJ2-1, with a tentative D call TRBD2 (7 bases). Trimming took 2 bases from V and 5 from J, leaving 25 bases between them. In germline, CDR1 is SGHVS, CDR2 FQNEAQ. The CDR3 is 19 residues long. The CDR3 DNA sequence: TGTGCCAGCAGCTTAATGGGGGCATTTGGGACTACGAAAAACAATGAGCAGTTCTTA. Protein product: CASSLMGAFGTTKNNEQFL.

J is TRBJ2-5 and V is TRBV9; 8 bases are shared with TRBD1. The V and J ends lost 2 bases and 5 bases, in that order; junction bases with no gene match: 5. This CDR3 comprises 14 residues. The germline V gene encodes CDR1 SGDLS and CDR2 YYNGEE. The CDR3 spells CASSVGTGLETQYF. CDR3 nucleotides: TGTGCCAGCAGCGTGGGGACAGGCTTGGAGACCCAGTACTTC.

The chain combines TRBV2 with TRBJ2-1, with D hard to call. The germline V and J ends were trimmed by 6 bases and 15 bases, with 15 bases remaining between them. The CDR3 runs 11 residues. Germline lookup yields CDR1 SNHLY and CDR2 FYNNEI. CDR3 protein: CASSMTFQPFF. CDR3 nucleotide sequence: TGTGCCAGCAGCATGACTTTCCAACCGTTCTTC. The full variable domain, in which reference TRBV2 and TRBJ2-1 provide the parts outside the CDR3, is EPEVTQTPSHQVTQMGQEVILRCVPISNHLYFYWYRQILGQKVEFLVSFYNNEISEKSEIFDDQFSVERPDGSNFTLKIRSTKLEDSAMYFCASSMTFQPFFGPGTRLTVL.